Described below is a single T cell receptor beta chain sequence and its context. Its specific antigen is unknown. The input lacks base qualities; no much larger clone sits a single base away. The TCR beta CDR3 regions were amplified from the RNA transcripts. The first round of RT-PCR for the TCR CDR3 was performed with the HTBI primer set and the Qiagen OneStep RT-PCR kit. A second multiplex PCR round built the libraries, followed by size selection and purification. Paired-end sequencing of the libraries was performed with 100 bp reads on an Illumina HiSeq2000. In the source study's methods: SOAPnuke was used to process the raw data, with reads discarded if the reads contained adapters or uncalled bases, had a mean Phred below 15, or lacked an exact constant-primer or identifier match. High-quality paired reads were merged using COPE v1.2.5, and each unique nucleotide sequence was defined as a clonotype. Clonotypes were aligned to IMGT TRBV, TRBD and TRBJ reference segments using MiTCR v1.1. The analysis included only V-J combinations with a frequency above 0.0001, which together covered approximately 99% of the repertoires. A TCS score was defined as the ratio between F50 (clonal expansion) and ExV (chaos), using BLOSUM62-based TCRdist between CDR3 peptides within each V-J. Welch's t-statistics and random forest reduced 450 to 600 V-J features to 13, which were used in a naive Bayes classifier (R e1071). TCRdb reran the public reads through fastp at Q25 and MiXCR, keeping productive beta chains. Every CDR3 protein is listed once, alongside the most common genes and DNA of its rows. The V and J calls were not made by the authors but by TCRdb's processing. This sample comprises approximately 400,000 distinct CDR3 sequences, 11% to 15% of them detected only once. Clones ranked in the top ten supply roughly 11% of the sample.

Trimming removed 5 bases from V and 3 bases from J, leaving 11 bases between the germline ends. From cysteine to phenylalanine, the CDR3 is 13 amino acids long. Only CDR3 DNA is held: 39 bases, read in frame from base 1. The germline V gene yields SGHTA for CDR1 and FQGNSA for CDR2. The data were obtained in a study of T cells in Graves' hyperthyroidism and ophthalmopathy (dated by TCRdb to between 2018 and 2021). Background for the entire study: Peripheral blood samples were taken at the time of initial diagnosis, prior to any treatment. After sampling, hyperthyroidism patients received methimazole starting at 30 mg daily, and ophthalmopathy patients received high-dose intravenous methylprednisolone. To identify TCR V-J signatures that set the groups apart, the researchers used a discovery cohort of 90 to 100 patients, made up of around 42 with Graves' ophthalmopathy and approximately 57 with stable Graves' hyperthyroidism. The study also compared thyroid tissue and blood T-cell repertoires from about 6 Graves' hyperthyroidism patients. The approximately 90 discovery patients were divided at random into training and test sets in a 7:3 ratio. The paper reports TCR Vbeta CDR3 sequencing of 135 peripheral blood samples: 43 ophthalmopathy, some 80 hyperthyroidism and around 17 progressor patients. Whether ophthalmopathy could be predicted prospectively was tested in an independent validation cohort made up of 18 to 20 hyperthyroidism patients plus 17 patients who later progressed to ophthalmopathy. On the study overall, not on this receptor specifically: Blood samples also contained most of the expanded thyroid clonotypes (frequency above 0.001), which suggests that blood repertoires may reflect thyroid immune responses. Sample size was not statistically predetermined, and blinding of investigators to group allocation was not performed. A 13 V-J signature model separated ophthalmopathy from stable hyperthyroidism, with around 90% sensitivity and just under 84% specificity in cross-validation and 80%/75% in testing. In validation, the model predicted progression to ophthalmopathy with over 60% sensitivity and around 72% specificity, a median of roughly seven months before onset.

Stable Graves' hyperthyroidism was defined as no progression to ophthalmopathy during 18 months of follow-up. The hyperthyroidism patients were between 18 and 65 years old and newly diagnosed, with a disease duration of less than 2 months. Patients with uncontrolled infections, other autoimmune diseases, pregnancy or lactation were excluded. Diagnoses relied on clinical symptoms, serum thyroxine and TRAb, thyroid ultrasound and orbital computed tomography. PBMCs were isolated from about 9 ml of fresh peripheral blood by Ficoll-Paque density gradient centrifugation. Total RNA was extracted using Trizol reagent, and RNA quality was assessed on an Agilent 2100 Bioanalyzer.

The origin of this receptor is a woman aged 60 to 75 with Graves' hyperthyroidism. The sequenced material came from blood. The sequence joins TRBV7-2 to TRBJ2-7; the D gene is unclear. The bases are TGTGCCAGCAGCCCCCTCCACGGCTACGAGCAGTACTTC. The encoded protein is CASSPLHGYEQYF.